A single sample gave rise to the 29 T cell receptor beta chains below, sequenced in a study of CD8+CD57+ T cells in acquired aplastic anemia. Genomic DNA templated the TCR beta VDJ and CDR3 profiling. Each CDR3 protein is one row after TCRdb ran MiXCR on the reads. This sample has roughly 180,000 distinct CDR3 sequences, with roughly 65% found just once. Patients chosen for sequencing had CD8+CD57+ cells that had expanded, as shown by flow cytometry. The sequencing sample was made of sorted CD4+, CD8+, or CD8+CD57+ T cells (not recorded which) from PBMCs. Source of these receptors: a human donor with aplastic anemia.

This clonotype was detected ten times or more. This CDR3 reads CASSVDSGGPYNEQFF. The CDR3 DNA follows: TGTGCCAGCAGCGTAGATAGCGGGGGCCCTTACAATGAGCAGTTCTTC. The genes are TRBV9 and TRBJ2-1, with 9 bases fitting TRBD2. This CDR3 region has 16 residues. Germline loops: CDR1 SGDLS, CDR2 YYNGEE. After removal of 0 bases from V and 4 bases from J, the junction contained 5 bases not matched to a gene.

The chain is built from TRBV2 and TRBJ2-5, with D possibly being TRBD1 or TRBD2 (5 bases each). This CDR3 region has 15 residues. Trimming left V 3 bases short and J 4 bases short, with 15 bases between. Germline CDR1 SNHLY, CDR2 FYNNEI. CDR3 bases: TGTGCCAGCAGTGATGGAGGTACAGGAGGAGAGACCCAGTACTTC. It yields the protein CASSDGGTGGETQYF.

The chain is built from TRBV2 and TRBJ1-2; D is ambiguous. V dropped 6 bases and J dropped 0 bases, with 8 bases sitting between them. Per the germline V gene, CDR1 is SNHLY and CDR2 is FYNNEI. The CDR3 length is 13 residues. CDR3: CASRAETNYGYTF. The CDR3 DNA is TGTGCCAGCAGGGCAGAAACTAACTATGGCTACACCTTC.

The J gene is TRBJ1-1, the V gene TRBV12-3 or TRBV12-4, with unresolved D. Trimming left V 1 base short and J 10 bases short, with 13 bases between. The CDR3 totals 13 residues. CDR3 sequence reads: CASSLGPLVRAFF. As DNA, the CDR3 is TGTGCCAGCAGTTTAGGTCCGCTTGTGAGAGCTTTCTTT.

As regards this clonotype: One end of the junction does not line up with germline, which may come from a read error. The CDR3, as DNA: TGTGCCAGCAGCTTTAGCCGCTTTAGCGGGAGCTCCTACGAGCAGTACTTT. Protein sequence: CASSFSRFSGSSYEQYF. V gene TRBV6-5 combines with J gene TRBJ2-7; 9 bases map to TRBD2. The CDR3 totals 17 residues. CDR1 is MNHEY, CDR2 SVGAGI, per germline.

The chain carries TRBV24-1 and TRBJ1-2, with D possibly matching TRBD1 (6 bases). This CDR3 spans 13 amino acids. Germline V gene data show CDR1 as KGHDR and CDR2 as SFDVKD. V lost 3 bases and J 8 bases, leaving 12 bases between the germline ends. The CDR3 DNA reads as TGTGCCACCAGTGATAGGGGGGACTGGGGCTACACCTTC. It encodes CATSDRGDWGYTF.

The chain links TRBV9 to TRBJ1-2; a weak D match, TRBD1 (5 bases). The V gene lost 4 bases and the J gene lost 3 bases, with 13 bases spanning the gap. This CDR3 has 14 amino acids. The germline CDR1 and CDR2 sequences are SGDLS and YYNGEE. The CDR3 DNA reads as TGTGCCAGCAGCACAACCGGGACGTACTATGGCTACACCTTC. The encoded protein is CASSTTGTYYGYTF.

The V gene is TRBV7-2, the J gene TRBJ2-3; no clear D gene. The germline V gene encodes CDR1 SGHTA and CDR2 FQGNSA. The CDR3 runs 13 residues. V lost 0 bases and J lost 2, with 3 bases in between. The CDR3, as DNA: TGTGCCAGCAGCTTAGCTGTCACAGATACGCAGTATTTT. Translating gives CASSLAVTDTQYF.

The DNA for the CDR3 is TGTGCCAGTAGTATAGCGCTAGCGGGAGGGCATGATACGCAGTATTTT. Amino acid sequence: CASSIALAGGHDTQYF. The chain is built from TRBV19 and TRBJ2-3; TRBD2 aligns across 12 bases. V trimming: 1 base; J trimming: 6 bases; junction bases outside the gene matches: 5. This CDR3 comprises 16 residues. Per the germline V gene, CDR1 is LNHDA and CDR2 is SQIVND (reference sequence). Full variable domain (missing parts from reference TRBV19 and TRBJ2-3): DGGITQSPKYLFRKEGQNVTLSCEQNLNHDAMYWYRQDPGQGLRLIYYSQIVNDFQKGDIAEGYSVSREKKESFPLTVTSAQKNPTAFYLCASSIALAGGHDTQYFGPGTRLTVL.

This clonotype was detected ten times or more. This sequence joins TRBV6-5 and TRBJ2-1; possible D gene TRBD1, 6 bases. The CDR3 extends over 11 amino acids. Germline assignment: CDR1 MNHEY and CDR2 SVGAGI. Trimming removed 8 bases at V and 7 bases at J, with 9 bases between. CDR3 in amino acids: CASGGPNEQFF. The CDR3 DNA reads as TGTGCCAGCGGGGGCCCAAATGAGCAGTTCTTC.

This clonotype was seen at least ten times. The chain employs TRBV5-1 and TRBJ2-1; D remains unclear. The ends were cut back, 4 bases at V and 7 bases at J, with 9 bases in the middle. The CDR3 has 12 residues. Germline CDR1 is SGHRS and CDR2 is YFSETQ. The CDR3 DNA reads TGCGCCAGCAGCATAGCTGGTAATGAGCAGTTCTTC. Its protein product is CASSIAGNEQFF.

The V and J genes are TRBV6-5 and TRBJ1-6, with 10 bases lining up with TRBD1. Germline trimming cut 4 bases from V and 6 bases from J; bases unmatched to any gene: 3. Germline CDR1 and CDR2: MNHEY and SVGAGI. The CDR3 extends over 15 amino acids. CDR3 in DNA: TGTGCCAGCAGTTTCCGGGACAGGGGTAATTCACCCCTCCACTTT. It encodes CASSFRDRGNSPLHF.

This clonotype was seen more than once but under ten times. V gene TRBV19 combines with J gene TRBJ1-1; D gene uncertain. CDR1 is LNHDA and CDR2 is SQIVND in the germline V gene (reference sequence). The CDR3 extends over 14 amino acids. Trimming removed 1 base at V and 1 base at J, with 7 bases between. The chain's CDR3 is CASSIGAGNTEAFF. The DNA of the CDR3 is TGTGCCAGTAGTATAGGGGCGGGGAACACTGAAGCTTTCTTT.

The CDR3 loop is CASSEPGQYTEAFF. CDR3 coding DNA: TGTGCCAGCAGTGAGCCGGGACAGTACACTGAAGCTTTCTTT. The V gene is TRBV2, the J gene TRBJ1-1; 7 bases agree with TRBD1. Trimming took 3 bases from V and 3 from J; bases not matched to a gene: 4. Germline V gives CDR1 SNHLY, CDR2 FYNNEI. The CDR3 has 14 residues.

By proportion, this clonotype is medium-sized. CDR3 DNA sequence: TGTGCCAGCAGGGGAGATGCCGGCTATGGCTACACCTTC. It codes for CASRGDAGYGYTF. The rearrangement links TRBV2 to TRBJ1-2; the D is unclear. Germline V gene sequence: CDR1 SNHLY, CDR2 FYNNEI. This CDR3 has 13 amino acids. V lost 6 bases to trimming and J lost 4 bases, with 12 bases between them.

This chain uses TRBV20-1 with TRBJ1-2, with a tentative D call TRBD1 (6 bases). Germline V gene sequence: CDR1 DFQATT, CDR2 SNEGSKA (reference sequence). This CDR3 has 13 residues. Trimming stripped 5 bases from V and 4 bases from J, with 14 bases between. The CDR3 coding sequence is TGCAGTGCTGAGCAGGGGCTAGGCTATGGCTACACCTTC. Translating it yields CSAEQGLGYGYTF.

The rearrangement uses TRBV4-1 and TRBJ2-2; D gene ambiguous. CDR1 is MGHRA, CDR2 YSYEKL, per germline. Trimming took 1 base from V and 4 from J, leaving 7 bases between them. The CDR3 has 14 amino acids. CDR3 in DNA: TGCGCCAGCAGCCAAGCGACTGCCACCGGGGAGCTGTTTTTT. Encoded protein: CASSQATATGELFF.

This chain connects TRBV12-3 or TRBV12-4 to TRBJ1-1, with TRBD1 matching over 8 bases. This CDR3 spans 13 amino acids. V was clipped by 3 bases and J by 11 bases; unmatched bases: 8. The CDR3 here is CASSFGQGPRAFF. For the CDR3, the DNA is TGTGCCAGCAGTTTCGGACAGGGACCAAGGGCTTTCTTT.

This clonotype was observed a few times. This chain uses TRBV7-2 with TRBJ1-6, with a weak D call TRBD1 (6 bases). CDR1 and CDR2 (germline): SGHTA, FQGNSA. The CDR3 length is 13 residues. Trimming pared 1 base from V and 15 bases from J, leaving 13 bases between. Written as DNA, the CDR3 is TGTGCCAGCAGCTTAGACCAGGGGCCCATCCTCCACTTT. This gives the protein CASSLDQGPILHF.

This clonotype has a handful of counts. The chain couples TRBV7-9 to TRBJ2-3, with unresolved D. This CDR3 is built from 16 residues. Germline lookup yields CDR1 SEHNR and CDR2 FQNEAQ (reference sequence). The V end was cut by 2 bases, the J end by 0 bases, with 12 bases between. CDR3 nucleotide sequence: TGTGCCAGCAGCTTACTCGGCAGGCCTAGCACAGATACGCAGTATTTT. Residues: CASSLLGRPSTDTQYF. Full variable domain (rest looked up from reference TRBV7-9 and TRBJ2-3): DTGVSQNPRHKITKRGQNVTFRCDPISEHNRLYWYRQTLGQGPEFLTYFQNEAQLEKSRLLSDRFSAERPKGSFSTLEIQRTEQGDSAMYLCASSLLGRPSTDTQYFGPGTRLTVL.

The chain employs TRBV7-9 and TRBJ2-2, with 8 bases matching TRBD2. Germline V gives CDR1 SEHNR, CDR2 FQNEAQ (reference sequence). The ends lost 6 bases at V and 10 bases at J; junction bases unmatched: 10. The CDR3 spans 14 residues. In DNA form, the CDR3 reads TGTGCCAGCAGTTTTACCACTAGCGGCCTGGAGCTGTTTTTT. Amino acid sequence: CASSFTTSGLELFF.

This clonotype occurred many times. CDR3 DNA: TGTGCCAGCAAATCCTCCGGGACAGGGGAAAACATTCAGTACTTC. Amino acid sequence: CASKSSGTGENIQYF. The chain carries TRBV12-3 or TRBV12-4 and TRBJ2-4; 10 nucleotides align to TRBD1. The CDR3 length is 15 residues. J lost 5 bases, V lost 7 bases, and 8 bases had no gene match.

At least ten counts were recorded for this clonotype. The rearrangement uses TRBV7-6 and TRBJ2-7; TRBD1 might be the D (6 bases). The V end lost 0 bases, the J end lost 4 bases, and 13 bases lay between the germline ends. CDR3 length: 15 amino acids. CDR1 is SGHVS, CDR2 FNYEAQ, per germline. The DNA for the CDR3 is TGTGCCAGCAGCTTAGCGAAAGACAGGTTTTACGAGCAGTACTTC. Protein product: CASSLAKDRFYEQYF.

CDR3 nucleotides: TGTGCCAGCAGCTTACTAGTAGAGCAGTTCTTC. It yields the protein CASSLLVEQFF. V gene TRBV7-2 combines with J gene TRBJ2-1; D unresolved. From germline, CDR1 is SGHTA and CDR2 FQGNSA. This CDR3 has 11 residues. Trimming left V 2 bases short and J 10 bases short, with 6 bases between.

DNA for the CDR3: TGCGCCAGCAGCTCTTGGGGGGGGGAGAGCTACGAGCAGTACTTC. It encodes CASSSWGGESYEQYF. The chain carries TRBV5-1 and TRBJ2-7, with TRBD2 matching 7 bases. This CDR3 is 15 amino acids long. Per the germline V gene, CDR1 is SGHRS and CDR2 is YFSETQ. V dropped 3 bases and J dropped 3; count of bases not matched to a gene: 9. The variable domain in full, completed from reference TRBV5-1 and TRBJ2-7, reads KAGVTQTPRYLIKTRGQQVTLSCSPISGHRSVSWYQQTPGQGLQFLFEYFSETQRNKGNFPGRFSGRQFSNSRSEMNVSTLELGDSALYLCASSSWGGESYEQYFGPGTRLTVT.

This clonotype appeared once. V is TRBV25-1 and J is TRBJ2-1, with D perhaps matching TRBD2 (5 bases). This CDR3 is 13 amino acids long. Germline CDR1 MGHDK, CDR2 SYGVNS. The CDR3 DNA follows: TGTGCTCCGAGAGGGCGCCCCTACAATGAGCAGTTCTTC. Translation: CAPRGRPYNEQFF.

This clonotype was observed at least ten times. The chain couples TRBV2 to TRBJ2-7, with 8 bases aligning to TRBD1. Losses at the gene ends were 5 bases for V and 6 bases for J; bases not matched to a gene: 15. This CDR3 contains 16 residues. Germline assignment: CDR1 SNHLY and CDR2 FYNNEI. The CDR3 DNA reads as TGTGCCAGCAGTTCGGGGACAGGCGGGGAGAGGGTCGAGCAGTACTTC. The encoded protein is CASSSGTGGERVEQYF.

This clonotype was counted between two and nine times. The genes are TRBV27 and TRBJ2-4; no reliable D call. The V gene's germline CDR1 is MNHEY and CDR2 SMNVEV (reference sequence). The V gene lost 4 bases and the J gene lost 2 bases, with 6 bases spanning the gap. This CDR3 contains 13 residues. The CDR3 nucleotides read TGTGCCAGCAGTTGGGGAACCAAAAACATTCAGTACTTC. As protein: CASSWGTKNIQYF.

On this clonotype: An end of the junction does not agree with germline; a read error may underlie this. V is TRBV24-1 and J is TRBJ2-6, with TRBD1 as a possible D gene (5 bases). The CDR3 totals 19 residues. Germline CDR1 KGHDR, CDR2 SFDVKD. In DNA form, the CDR3 reads TGTGCCACCAGTGACACCACAGGCGCCGATTACTCTGGGGCTAACGTCCTGACTTTC. It translates to CATSDTTGADYSGANVLTF.